The 13 T cell receptor beta chains reported below all come from one sample, sequenced in a study of T cell repertoires in cytomegalovirus infection (dated by TCRdb to about 2019). Instrument on record: Illumina HiSeq 1500. TCRdb itself trimmed the public reads at Q25 with fastp, ran MiXCR and retained productive beta chains. Every entry covers one CDR3 protein and lists the most common genes and DNA from its rows. This sample lists 200,000 to 250,000 distinct CDR3 sequences; roughly 20% were detected once. The top ten clonotypes cover approximately 18% of the sample. Sequencing was performed on CD8+ T cells from PBMCs. The receptors originated from a human donor in good health (CMV status not recorded). Some clones in this sample may be carry-over from other donors' samples.

This chain links TRBV2 with TRBJ2-3, with D hard to call. The ends were cut back, 8 bases at V and 4 bases at J, with 7 bases in the middle. CDR3 length: 11 amino acids. Germline-derived CDR1 and CDR2 are SNHLY and FYNNEI. CDR3: CASGPADTQYF. In DNA form, the CDR3 reads TGTGCCAGCGGCCCGGCAGATACGCAGTATTTT.

This clonotype has only a few counts. This chain joins TRBV6-1 and TRBJ2-1, with 9 bases identical to TRBD2. V trimming: 5 bases; J trimming: 0 bases; junction bases outside the gene matches: 5. The CDR3 is 16 residues long. Germline CDR1 and CDR2: MNHNS and SASEGT. CDR3 sequence (DNA): TGTGCCAGCAGTAGCGGGGGGCCAGACTCCTACAATGAGCAGTTCTTC. Protein product: CASSSGGPDSYNEQFF.

The sample holds many counts of this clonotype. V and J are TRBV28 and TRBJ1-2; 10 positions agree with TRBD1. CDR3 length: 18 amino acids. The junction had 11 bases not matched to a gene; V was cut back by 4 bases and J by 0 bases. Germline V gene sequence: CDR1 MDHEN, CDR2 SYDVKM. CDR3 sequence reads: CASSSNLRDRGANYGYTF. Written as DNA, the CDR3 is TGTGCCAGCAGTTCGAACCTCCGGGACAGGGGAGCTAACTATGGCTACACCTTC.

In this sample, this clonotype turned up a few times. CDR3 sequence (DNA): TGCGCCAGCAGCCAAGCAGGTGGTGAGCAGTTCTTC. This sequence encodes CASSQAGGEQFF. J is TRBJ2-1 and V is TRBV4-1; no firm D call. Trimming cost V 1 base and J 9 bases, with 7 bases left between them. There are 12 residues in the CDR3. The germline CDR1 and CDR2 sequences are MGHRA and YSYEKL.

This clonotype showed up just a few times. This sequence joins TRBV25-1 and TRBJ1-5; D may be TRBD1 (5 bases). V lost 6 bases to trimming and J lost 1 base, with 7 bases between them. CDR3 length equals 13 residues. Germline V gene data show CDR1 as MGHDK and CDR2 as SYGVNS. The chain's CDR3 is CASRGDSNQPQHF. CDR3 bases: TGTGCCAGCAGGGGGGACAGCAATCAGCCCCAGCATTTT.

CDR3 DNA: TGTGCCAGCAGTGATCGTGGCTACTCCGAGCAGTACTTC. Translating it yields CASSDRGYSEQYF. The V call is TRBV2, the J call TRBJ2-7; D remains unclear. CDR3 length: 13 residues. CDR1 and CDR2 from the germline V gene are SNHLY and FYNNEI. The V and J ends lost 3 bases and 6 bases respectively, with 12 bases between them.

The V and J genes are TRBV3-1 and TRBJ1-1, with D hard to call. The ends were cut back, 1 base at V and 5 bases at J, with 8 bases in the middle. Germline V CDR1 and CDR2: LGHDT, YNNKEL (reference sequence). CDR3 length equals 13 residues. DNA of the CDR3: TGTGCCAGCAGCCAAGGTTGGTGGACTGAAGCTTTCTTT. Residues: CASSQGWWTEAFF.

This clonotype appeared once. V and J are TRBV19 and TRBJ1-1; D is ambiguous. Germline V gene sequence: CDR1 LNHDA, CDR2 SQIVND (reference sequence). V shed 7 bases and J shed 6 bases, with 15 bases lying between them. The CDR3 extends over 13 amino acids. This CDR3 is CASTPGALAEAFF. The CDR3 DNA sequence: TGTGCCAGTACCCCCGGAGCATTGGCTGAAGCTTTCTTT.

The chain combines TRBV19 with TRBJ1-5; no reliable D call. The V end lost 7 bases, the J end lost 1 base, and 17 bases lay between the germline ends. CDR1 is LNHDA, CDR2 SQIVND, per germline (reference sequence). There are 16 residues in the CDR3. The CDR3 DNA reads as TGTGCCAGTATTCAACCAGGCCTGGGGAGCAATCAGCCCCAGCATTTT. Its translation is CASIQPGLGSNQPQHF.

This clonotype was counted only a few times. The CDR3 loop reads CASSSGQGALDTQYF. DNA of the CDR3: TGTGCCAGCAGTTCCGGACAGGGGGCATTAGATACGCAGTATTTT. The chain is built from TRBV12-3 or TRBV12-4 and TRBJ2-3; 11 bases match TRBD1. CDR3 length: 15 amino acids. The trim removed 4 bases at V and 5 bases at J, leaving 5 bases unmatched.

The chain has TRBV12-3 or TRBV12-4 and TRBJ2-1; D gene ambiguous. The CDR3 contains 10 residues. V lost 8 bases and J lost 9, with 8 bases in between. DNA of the CDR3: TGTGCCAGCGGAAGTGGTGAGCAGTTCTTC. Protein sequence: CASGSGEQFF.

In its sample, this clonotype was seen a few times. The V gene is TRBV13, the J gene TRBJ1-1; a weak D match, TRBD1 (5 bases). There are 16 residues in the CDR3. In germline, CDR1 is PRHDT, CDR2 FYEKMQ (reference sequence). V lost 0 bases, J lost 1 base, and 12 bases lay in between. CDR3 bases: TGTGCCAGCAGCTTAGGCCTGGGGACCCCGAACACTGAAGCTTTCTTT. Encoded protein: CASSLGLGTPNTEAFF.

The chain links TRBV11-2 to TRBJ2-1, with 10 positions matching TRBD2. This CDR3 is built from 18 residues. With V trimmed by 2 bases and J by 4 bases, 11 bases remained unmatched. Germline V gene data show CDR1 as SGHAT and CDR2 as FQNNGV. Written as DNA, the CDR3 is TGTGCCAGCAGCTTAAAGTCTAGCGGGGGCCCGTTTTACAATGAGCAGTTCTTC. This encodes CASSLKSSGGPFYNEQFF.